A selection of T cell receptor beta chains follows, all from one sample in a study of blood T cells in healthy people across ages. One entry per CDR3 protein, called by TCRdb with MiXCR from the 5' RACE reads. The sample yields around 700,000 distinct CDR3 sequences, roughly 25% seen once. The same specimen was also included in a second study, on T cells of mothers and their children.

The sequencing input was blood. Receptor source: a boy between 10 and 17 years old in good health. Both conserved end residues are trimmed from each CDR3.

CDR3: ASSDGVSGTTDTQY; V: TRBV10-1; J: TRBJ2-3
CDR3: ASSLVLGYGANVLT; V: TRBV7-2; J: TRBJ2-6
CDR3: ASSLGTSGAETQY; V: TRBV7-2; J: TRBJ2-5
CDR3: ASSLFPRGNTGELF; V: TRBV12-3/TRBV12-4; J: TRBJ2-2
CDR3: ASSQVGREQF; V: TRBV4-1; J: TRBJ2-1
CDR3: ASSYSVGGNTEAF; V: TRBV6-6; J: TRBJ1-1
CDR3: ASSYGQGAYETQY; V: TRBV28; J: TRBJ2-5
CDR3: ASSLVFLPYEQY; V: TRBV11-2; J: TRBJ2-7
CDR3: ASNSGRTSYEQY; V: TRBV5-1; J: TRBJ2-7
CDR3: ASSLDIQETQY; V: TRBV6-6; J: TRBJ2-5
CDR3: ASSLIYRAGANVLT; V: TRBV28; J: TRBJ2-6
CDR3: ASSLGAGGARDEQF; V: TRBV5-6; J: NA
CDR3: ASSPQRGEDTGELF; V: TRBV11-3; J: TRBJ2-2
CDR3: ASSEGSAASGYNEQF; V: TRBV10-2; J: TRBJ2-1
CDR3: ASSLERPGLAPGNEQF; V: TRBV7-2; J: TRBJ2-1
CDR3: ASSLVFREQY; V: TRBV11-2; J: TRBJ2-7
CDR3: ASSLGLSDLYEQY; V: TRBV7-2; J: TRBJ2-7
CDR3: ASSEGINYGYT; V: TRBV9; J: TRBJ1-2
CDR3: ASSPNRDSTQY; V: TRBV6-1; J: TRBJ2-3
CDR3: ASSHGGQGAGETQY; V: TRBV3-1; J: TRBJ2-5
CDR3: ASSSAGPIQETQY; V: TRBV7-9; J: TRBJ2-5
CDR3: ASSLYTGLAGGASYNEQF; V: TRBV11-2; J: TRBJ2-1
CDR3: ASSYSIFEGDGYT; V: TRBV6-5; J: TRBJ1-2
CDR3: SFDGYTEAF; V: TRBV29-1; J: TRBJ1-1
CDR3: ASSYSSSPLH; V: TRBV6-5; J: TRBJ1-6
CDR3: ASSFFPLAGGPDTQY; V: TRBV11-2; J: TRBJ2-3
CDR3: ASSVGTGQQINTIY; V: TRBV9; J: TRBJ1-3
CDR3: ASSLGDGRNQPQH; V: TRBV7-2; J: TRBJ1-5
CDR3: ASSPHRGNTEAF; V: TRBV12-3/TRBV12-4; J: TRBJ1-1
CDR3: ASSSHNPSGGGETQY; V: TRBV6-5; J: TRBJ2-5
CDR3: ASSEQNDQETQY; V: TRBV25-1; J: TRBJ2-5
CDR3: ASSQDVGGQPQH; V: TRBV4-1; J: TRBJ1-5
CDR3: ASSQDGTPEQF; V: TRBV4-3; J: NA
CDR3: ASSSRTSGASYNEQF; V: TRBV7-9; J: TRBJ2-1
CDR3: ASSFGGTGVMNEQF; V: TRBV27; J: TRBJ2-1
CDR3: ASSKDQETQY; V: TRBV7-2; J: TRBJ2-5